This T cell receptor (beta chain) was obtained from a study of T cell responses to AZD1222 COVID-19 vaccine. Whole-study findings and limits: Reportedly, close to half of spike-specific TCRs are directed against unmutated variant regions. Most donors were white British, females outnumbered males, and clonal diversity was possibly underestimated.

Germline CDR1 MRHNA, CDR2 SNTAGT. V was clipped by 4 bases and J by 5 bases, with 11 bases between them. The CDR3 is 13 amino acids. The method was immunoSEQ multiplex PCR; TCRdb's version includes in-frame clones alone and lacks a portion of them. The repertoire holds 100,000 to 140,000 clones, with over 80% as singletons. A word on this clone: Its specificity is not known.

This chain links TRBV6-4 with TRBJ1-1, with D hard to call. This TCR was sampled from an adult who received the AZD1222 COVID-19 vaccine. Sequenced material: peripheral blood, taken 28 days after the second AZD1222 dose. CDR3 bases: TGTGCCAGCAGTGTGGGTTTGGGAACTGAAGCTTTCTTT. This sequence encodes CASSVGLGTEAFF.